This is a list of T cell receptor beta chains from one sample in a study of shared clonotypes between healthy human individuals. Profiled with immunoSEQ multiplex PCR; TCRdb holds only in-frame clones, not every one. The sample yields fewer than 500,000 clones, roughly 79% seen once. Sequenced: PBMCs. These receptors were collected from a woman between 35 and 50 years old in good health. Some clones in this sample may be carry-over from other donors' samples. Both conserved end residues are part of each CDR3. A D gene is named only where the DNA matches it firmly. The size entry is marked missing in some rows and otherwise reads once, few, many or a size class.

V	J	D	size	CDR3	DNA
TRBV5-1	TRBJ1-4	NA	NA	CASSPAGALATNEKLFF	TGCGCCAGCAGCCCCGCGGGGGCCCTCGCAACTAATGAAAAACTGTTTTTT
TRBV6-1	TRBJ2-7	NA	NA	CASSAGPDSSYEQYF	TGTGCCAGCAGTGCCGGGCCAGATAGCTCCTACGAGCAGTACTTC
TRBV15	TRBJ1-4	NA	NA	CATSPAHSSTNEKLFF	TGTGCCACCAGCCCGGCACACAGTTCAACTAATGAAAAACTGTTTTTT
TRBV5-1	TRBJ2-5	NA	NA	CASSFSGEETQYF	TGCGCCAGCAGCTTCTCGGGAGAAGAGACCCAGTACTTC
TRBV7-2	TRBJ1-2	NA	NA	CASSLGNYGYTF	TGTGCCAGCAGCCTCGGGAACTATGGCTACACCTTC
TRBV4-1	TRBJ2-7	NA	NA	CASSQDTGLYEQYF	TGCGCCAGCAGCCAAGATACGGGACTCTACGAGCAGTACTTC
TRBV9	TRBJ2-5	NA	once	CASSVAAQGGETQYF	TGTGCCAGCAGCGTAGCTGCCCAGGGGGGAGAGACCCAGTACTTC
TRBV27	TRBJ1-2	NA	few	CASRSTGRAYGYTF	TGTGCCAGCAGGTCCACAGGGCGAGCCTATGGCTACACCTTC
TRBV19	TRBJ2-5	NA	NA	CATAWTDQETQYF	TGTGCTACTGCTTGGACGGATCAAGAGACCCAGTACTTC
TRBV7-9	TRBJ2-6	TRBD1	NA	CASSPSTGRLSGANVLTF	TGTGCCAGCAGCCCTTCGACAGGGCGCCTCTCTGGGGCCAACGTCCTGACTTTC
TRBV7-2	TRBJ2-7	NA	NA	CASSSRVGYEQYF	TGTGCCAGCAGCTCAAGGGTAGGGTACGAGCAGTACTTC
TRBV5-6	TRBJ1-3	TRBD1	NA	CASSLGTGENTIYF	TGTGCCAGCAGCTTGGGGACAGGGGAAAACACCATATATTTT
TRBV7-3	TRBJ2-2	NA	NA	CASSRDFSTGELFF	TGTGCCAGCAGCCGGGACTTCTCCACCGGGGAGCTGTTTTTT
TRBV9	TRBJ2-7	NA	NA	CASSGQSGYGYEQYF	TGTGCCAGCAGCGGCCAGTCGGGCTATGGCTACGAGCAGTACTTC
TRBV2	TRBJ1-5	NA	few	CASSESGHNQPQHF	TGTGCCAGCAGTGAGTCGGGCCACAATCAGCCCCAGCATTTT
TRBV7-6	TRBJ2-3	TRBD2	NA	CASSPIPGLAGTERSTDTQYF	TGTGCCAGCAGCCCAATCCCGGGACTAGCGGGAACCGAACGGAGCACAGATACGCAGTATTTT
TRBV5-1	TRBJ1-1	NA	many	CASSLRGGTEAFF	TGCGCCAGCAGCTTGAGGGGCGGCACTGAAGCTTTCTTT
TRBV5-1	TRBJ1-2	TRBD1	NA	CASSFGTGGFGYTF	TGCGCCAGCAGCTTTGGGACAGGGGGGTTTGGCTACACCTTC
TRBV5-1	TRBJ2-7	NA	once	CASTFGSGSGYEQYF	TGCGCCAGCACCTTTGGCTCGGGATCGGGCTACGAGCAGTACTTC
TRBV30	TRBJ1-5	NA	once	CAWSSGRFNQPQHF	TGTGCCTGGAGTTCAGGACGGTTCAATCAGCCCCAGCATTTT
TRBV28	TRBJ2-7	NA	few	CASTGGPREQYF	TGTGCCAGCACTGGGGGGCCTCGCGAGCAGTACTTC
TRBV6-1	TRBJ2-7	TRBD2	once	CASRDSGILEQYF	TGTGCCAGCAGGGATAGCGGGATTCTTGAGCAGTACTTC
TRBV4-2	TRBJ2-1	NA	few	CASSQVAEDYNEQFF	TGTGCCAGCAGCCAAGTGGCGGAGGACTACAATGAGCAGTTCTTC
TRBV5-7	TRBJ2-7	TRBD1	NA	CASSLVGQTSDEQYF	TGTGCCAGCAGCTTGGTGGGACAGACGTCGGACGAGCAGTACTTC
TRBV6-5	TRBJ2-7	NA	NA	CASSSPGSYEQYF	TGTGCCAGCAGTTCCCCAGGCTCCTACGAGCAGTACTTC
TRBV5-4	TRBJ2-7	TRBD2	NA	CASSFGLAENYEQYF	TGTGCCAGCAGCTTTGGACTAGCGGAGAACTACGAGCAGTACTTC
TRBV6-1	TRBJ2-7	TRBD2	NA	CASSRLAGGSYEQYF	TGTGCCAGCAGTCGACTAGCGGGAGGGTCCTACGAGCAGTACTTC
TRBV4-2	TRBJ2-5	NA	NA	CASSQDPAKETQYF	TGTGCCAGCAGCCAAGATCCAGCGAAAGAGACCCAGTACTTC
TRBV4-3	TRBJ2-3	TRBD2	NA	CASSQAGTSGTDTQYF	TGCGCCAGCAGCCAAGCGGGGACTAGCGGCACAGATACGCAGTATTTT
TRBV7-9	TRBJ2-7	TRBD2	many	CASSFGLAGGSYEQYF	TGTGCCAGCAGCTTCGGACTAGCGGGAGGGTCCTACGAGCAGTACTTC
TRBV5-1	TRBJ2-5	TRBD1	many	CASSFGTVQETQYF	TGCGCCAGCAGCTTTGGGACAGTCCAAGAGACCCAGTACTTC
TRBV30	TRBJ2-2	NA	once	CAWRVLGELFF	TGTGCCTGGAGGGTCCTCGGGGAGCTGTTTTTT
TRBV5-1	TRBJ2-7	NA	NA	CASSLDMGAYEQYF	TGCGCCAGCAGCTTGGACATGGGAGCCTACGAGCAGTACTTC
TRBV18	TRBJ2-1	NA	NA	CASSPLRGTYNEQFF	TGTGCCAGCTCACCACTGCGCGGGACCTACAATGAGCAGTTCTTC
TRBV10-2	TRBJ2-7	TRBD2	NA	CASRDEWATSGSLYEQYF	TGCGCCAGCAGGGACGAATGGGCGACTAGCGGGAGTCTTTACGAGCAGTACTTC
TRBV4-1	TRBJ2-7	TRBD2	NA	CASSQDSGLAGLYEQYF	TGCGCCAGCAGCCAAGACAGTGGACTAGCGGGACTCTACGAGCAGTACTTC
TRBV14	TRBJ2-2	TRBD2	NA	CASSQDGAGGNTGELFF	TGTGCCAGCAGCCAAGACGGAGCGGGAGGCAACACCGGGGAGCTGTTTTTT
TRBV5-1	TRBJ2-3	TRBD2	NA	CASKASGSYTDTQYF	TGCGCCAGCAAGGCTAGCGGGAGCTACACAGATACGCAGTATTTT
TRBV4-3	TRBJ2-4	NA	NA	CASSQDLTDGLIQYF	TGCGCCAGCAGCCAAGATCTGACTGACGGCCTCATTCAGTACTTC
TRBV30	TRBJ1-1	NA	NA	CAGIVGGRAEAFF	TGTGCCGGAATCGTGGGCGGCAGAGCTGAAGCTTTCTTT
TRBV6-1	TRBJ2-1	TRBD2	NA	CASRSLAGVHNEQFF	TGTGCCAGCAGGTCTCTAGCGGGAGTACACAATGAGCAGTTCTTC
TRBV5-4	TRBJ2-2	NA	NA	CASSRPGGWGTGELFF	TGTGCCAGCAGTCGTCCGGGGGGCTGGGGCACCGGGGAGCTGTTTTTT
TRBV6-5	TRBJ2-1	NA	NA	CASSARAQSGEQFF	TGTGCCAGCAGTGCCCGGGCTCAGTCAGGTGAGCAGTTCTTC
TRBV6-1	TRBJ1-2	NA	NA	CASSEQRYGYTF	TGTGCCAGCAGTGAACAGCGCTATGGCTACACCTTC
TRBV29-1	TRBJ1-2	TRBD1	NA	CSVPGQDYGYTF	TGCAGCGTTCCAGGACAGGACTATGGCTACACCTTC
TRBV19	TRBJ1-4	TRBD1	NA	CASRETGERRRNEKLFF	TGTGCCAGTAGGGAGACAGGGGAACGAAGGAGGAATGAAAAACTGTTTTTT
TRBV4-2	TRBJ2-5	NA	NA	CASSQVSQETQYF	TGTGCCAGCAGCCAAGTCAGCCAAGAGACCCAGTACTTC
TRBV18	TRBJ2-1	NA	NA	CASSPPSGQKYNEQFF	TGTGCCAGCTCACCACCGTCGGGTCAGAAATACAATGAGCAGTTCTTC
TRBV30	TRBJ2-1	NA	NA	CASKGGAYNEQFF	TGTGCCTCTAAGGGAGGCGCCTACAATGAGCAGTTCTTC
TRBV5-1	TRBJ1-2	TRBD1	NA	CASSKGQGSGYTF	TGCGCCAGCAGCAAGGGACAGGGTAGTGGCTACACCTTC
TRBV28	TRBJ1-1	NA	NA	CASRRGAGRGTEAFF	TGTGCCAGCCGCCGGGGGGCTGGAAGAGGGACTGAAGCTTTCTTT
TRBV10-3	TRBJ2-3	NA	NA	CAIRQGLPTDTQYF	TGTGCCATCAGACAGGGACTGCCCACAGATACGCAGTATTTT
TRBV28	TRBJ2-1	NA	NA	CASSLGYNEQFF	TGTGCCAGCAGTCTCGGTTACAATGAGCAGTTCTTC
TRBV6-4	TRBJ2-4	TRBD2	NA	CASIGASGMSKNIQYF	TGTGCCAGCATCGGGGCTAGCGGGATGTCCAAAAACATTCAGTACTTC